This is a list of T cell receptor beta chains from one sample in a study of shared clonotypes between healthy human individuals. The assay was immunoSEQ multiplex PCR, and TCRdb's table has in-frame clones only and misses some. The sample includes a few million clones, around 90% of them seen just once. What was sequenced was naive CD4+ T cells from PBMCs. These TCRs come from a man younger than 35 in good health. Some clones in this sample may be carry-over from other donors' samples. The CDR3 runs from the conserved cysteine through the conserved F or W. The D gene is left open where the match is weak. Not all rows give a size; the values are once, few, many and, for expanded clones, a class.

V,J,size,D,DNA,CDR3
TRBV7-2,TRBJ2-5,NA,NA,TGTGCCAGCAGCTTAGTACGTTACCAAGAGACCCAGTACTTC,CASSLVRYQETQYF
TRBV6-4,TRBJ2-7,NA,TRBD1,TGTGCCAGCAGTGACAGGGGACAGATCTACGAGCAGTACTTC,CASSDRGQIYEQYF
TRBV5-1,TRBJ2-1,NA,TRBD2,TGCGCCAGCAGCTTTACGGGAGGGAGCAATGAGCAGTTCTTC,CASSFTGGSNEQFF
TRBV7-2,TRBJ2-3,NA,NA,TGTGCCAGCAGCTCAGATGGGTCAACGGATACGCAGTATTTT,CASSSDGSTDTQYF
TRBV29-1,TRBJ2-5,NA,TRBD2,TGCAGCGTTGCCCCGACTAGCGGCCAAGAGACCCAGTACTTC,CSVAPTSGQETQYF
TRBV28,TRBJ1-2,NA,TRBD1,TGTGCCAGCTTTGGCCCCGGGGCAGGGGGCGCGAACTATGGCTACACCTTC,CASFGPGAGGANYGYTF
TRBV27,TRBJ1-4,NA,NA,TGTGCCAGCAGTTTATCAAGTGGGTTCGGGATTAATGAAAAACTGTTTTTT,CASSLSSGFGINEKLFF
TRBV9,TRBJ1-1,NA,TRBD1,TGTGCCAGCAGCAAACAGGGGGCGGTGAACACTGAAGCTTTCTTT,CASSKQGAVNTEAFF
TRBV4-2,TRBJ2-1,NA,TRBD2,TGTGCCAGCAGCCCGGGACTAGCATTGAATGAGCAGTTCTTC,CASSPGLALNEQFF
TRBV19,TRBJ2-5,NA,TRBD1,TGTGCCAGTAGTCGCTCCGGGACAGGGGTGGTGGGGACCCAGTACTTC,CASSRSGTGVVGTQYF
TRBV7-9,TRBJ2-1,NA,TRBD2,TGTGCCAGCAGCCCGAGGACTAGCGGGCGCGCAGGTGAGCAGTTCTTC,CASSPRTSGRAGEQFF
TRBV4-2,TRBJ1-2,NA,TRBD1,TGTGCCAGCAGCCGTCAGGGGGAGGCAGGCTATGGCTACACCTTC,CASSRQGEAGYGYTF
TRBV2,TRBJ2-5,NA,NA,TGTGCCAGCAGTCGCCGAGGTCTGCAGCAAGAGACCCAGTACTTC,CASSRRGLQQETQYF
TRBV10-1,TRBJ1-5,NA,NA,TGCGCCAGCAGTGAGTCTCGGGGTAGCAATCAGCCCCAGCATTTT,CASSESRGSNQPQHF
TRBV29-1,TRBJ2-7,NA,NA,TGCAGCGCCCTGGTTGGCCTGAGCTCCTACGAGCAGTACTTC,CSALVGLSSYEQYF
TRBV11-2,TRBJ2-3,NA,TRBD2,TGTGCCAGCAGCTTAACCCTAGCGGGAGGGTTCGCAGATACGCAGTATTTT,CASSLTLAGGFADTQYF
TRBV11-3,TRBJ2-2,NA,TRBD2,TGTGCCAGCAGCCTACGGACTAGCGGGTCGAACACCGGGGAGCTGTTTTTT,CASSLRTSGSNTGELFF
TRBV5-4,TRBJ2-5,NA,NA,TGTGCCAGCAGTTCGGGAGCTGTCAGTTTGGAGACCCAGTACTTC,CASSSGAVSLETQYF
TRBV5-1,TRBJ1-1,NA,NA,TGCGCCAGCAGCTTGGACCCCTCAGGGGACACTGAAGCTTTCTTT,CASSLDPSGDTEAFF
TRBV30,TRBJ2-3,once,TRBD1,TGTGCCCTGGAACCCGGGACAGGGGTCCCAGATACGCAGTATTTT,CALEPGTGVPDTQYF
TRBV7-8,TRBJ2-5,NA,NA,TGTGCCAGCAGCTCCCAAGAGACCCAGTACTTC,CASSSQETQYF
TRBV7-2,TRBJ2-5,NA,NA,TGTGCCAGCAGCTTATCAGAGACCCAGTACTTC,CASSLSETQYF
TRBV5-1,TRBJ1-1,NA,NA,TGCGCCAGCAGCTTTGGGTTCTTAAACACTGAAGCTTTCTTT,CASSFGFLNTEAFF
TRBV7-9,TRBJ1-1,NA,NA,TGTGCCAGCAGCTTAGCGCCGGAAGGGCGGTCGAACACTGAAGCTTTCTTT,CASSLAPEGRSNTEAFF
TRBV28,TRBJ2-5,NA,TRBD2,TGTGCCAGCAGTTTGCCTAGCGGGAGGGCCGAGGAGACCCAGTACTTC,CASSLPSGRAEETQYF
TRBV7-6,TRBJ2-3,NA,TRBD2,TGTGCCAGCAGCTTAGTAGTGGGAGGGCCCGATACGCAGTATTTT,CASSLVVGGPDTQYF
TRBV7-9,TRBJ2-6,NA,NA,TGTGCCGTAGAAGGGGCCAACGTCCTGACTTTC,CAVEGANVLTF
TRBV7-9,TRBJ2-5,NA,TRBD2,TGTGCCAGCAGCGCACAGGGAAAATGGCTAGCGGGAGACGAAGAGACCCAGTACTTC,CASSAQGKWLAGDEETQYF
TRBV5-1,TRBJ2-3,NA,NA,TGCGCCAGCAGCTTGGTGGCAGCGGGCAACACAGATACGCAGTATTTT,CASSLVAAGNTDTQYF
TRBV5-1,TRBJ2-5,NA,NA,TGCGCCAGCAGCTTGGATGGTCGGGGGAGCAGCCCCCAGTACTTC,CASSLDGRGSSPQYF
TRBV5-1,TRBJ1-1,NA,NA,TGTGCCAGCACCAGGGCATACCGTGGGGCCACTGAAGCTTTCTTT,CASTRAYRGATEAFF
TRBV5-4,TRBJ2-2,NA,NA,TGTGCCAGCAGCCCCAGCGGAGGTAACACCGGGGAGCTGTTTTTT,CASSPSGGNTGELFF
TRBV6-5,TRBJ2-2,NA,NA,TGTGCCAGCAGTCATTCAGGGAGCCGCACCGGGGAGCTGTTTTTT,CASSHSGSRTGELFF
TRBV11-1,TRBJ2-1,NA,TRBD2,TGTGCCAGCAGCCTGTCGCTTCTAGCGGGAGCGCTTGAGCAGTTCTTC,CASSLSLLAGALEQFF
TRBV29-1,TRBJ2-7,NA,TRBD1,TGCAGCGTTTTGACAGGGGTGGCTCTCGAGCAGTACTTC,CSVLTGVALEQYF
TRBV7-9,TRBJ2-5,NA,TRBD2,TGTGCCAGCAGCCCGACTAGCGTCCAAGAGACCCAGTACTTC,CASSPTSVQETQYF
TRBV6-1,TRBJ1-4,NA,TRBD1,TGTGCCAGCATCCTGACAGGGTCTAATGAAAAACTGTTTTTT,CASILTGSNEKLFF
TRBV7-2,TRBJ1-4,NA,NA,TGTGCCAGCAGCAGAGACAGATCTGAAAAACTGTTTTTT,CASSRDRSEKLFF
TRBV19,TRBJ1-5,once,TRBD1,TGTGCCAGTACCTACAGGGGATCGGTTCAGCCCCAGCATTTT,CASTYRGSVQPQHF
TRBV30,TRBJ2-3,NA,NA,TGTGCCTGGAGTTCCATCGGGAGCACAGATACGCAGTATTTT,CAWSSIGSTDTQYF
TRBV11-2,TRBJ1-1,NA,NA,TGTGCCAGCAGCTTCTCAGGAAACACTGAAGCTTTCTTT,CASSFSGNTEAFF
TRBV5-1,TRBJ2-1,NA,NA,TGCGCCAGCAGCTTGTTCTTGGAGGACAATGAGCAGTTCTTC,CASSLFLEDNEQFF
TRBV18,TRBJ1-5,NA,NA,TGTGCCAGCTCAAAGGGGGTGGGAGTCAATCAGCCCCAGCATTTT,CASSKGVGVNQPQHF
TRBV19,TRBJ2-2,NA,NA,TGTGCCAGTAGTATGGGAGGGAACACCGGGGAGCTGTTTTTT,CASSMGGNTGELFF
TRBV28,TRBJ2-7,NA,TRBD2,TGTGCCAGCAGCCATAGCGGGGTCAGCTCCTACGAGCAGTACTTC,CASSHSGVSSYEQYF
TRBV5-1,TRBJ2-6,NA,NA,TGCGCCAGCAGCTTGTGGGGGGCCAACGTCCTGACTTTC,CASSLWGANVLTF
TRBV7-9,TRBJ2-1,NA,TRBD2,TGTGCCAGCAGCTCAGGGCATAGCGGGGGGTCCTACAATGAGCAGTTCTTC,CASSSGHSGGSYNEQFF
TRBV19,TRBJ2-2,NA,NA,TGTGCCAGTAGTTACGACACCGGGGAGCTGTTTTTT,CASSYDTGELFF
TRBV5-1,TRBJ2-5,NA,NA,TGCGCCAGCAGCTTGGTTCCAGGGAACCAAGAGACCCAGTACTTC,CASSLVPGNQETQYF
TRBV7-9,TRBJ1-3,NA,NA,TGTGCCAGCAGCCCAGCGTTGAGTGGAAACACCATATATTTT,CASSPALSGNTIYF
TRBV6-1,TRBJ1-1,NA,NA,TGTGCCAGCAGGATAGGCTTGAACACTGAAGCTTTCTTT,CASRIGLNTEAFF
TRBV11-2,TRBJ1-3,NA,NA,TGTGCCAGCAGCTTAGGGGTTACCATGGTGGGAAACACCATATATTTT,CASSLGVTMVGNTIYF
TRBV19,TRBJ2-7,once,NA,TGTGCCAGTATGTCGCAGATCTCCTACGAGCAGTACTTC,CASMSQISYEQYF
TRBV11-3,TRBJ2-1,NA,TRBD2,TGTGCCAGCAGCCCCACTAGCGGGGGACACAATGAGCAGTTCTTC,CASSPTSGGHNEQFF
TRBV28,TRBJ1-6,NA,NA,TGTGCCAGCAGGGTGACGAATTCACCCCTCCACTTT,CASRVTNSPLHF
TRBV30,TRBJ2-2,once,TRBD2,TGTGCCTGGAGTGTAACCGGGGGGTCTCGCGGGGAGCTGTTTTTT,CAWSVTGGSRGELFF
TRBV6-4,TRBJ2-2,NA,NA,TGTGCCAGCAGTGACTGGGCGGCGGACACCGGGGAGCTGTTTTTT,CASSDWAADTGELFF
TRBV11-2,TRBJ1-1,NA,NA,TGTGCCAGCGGAGAACGGAACACTGAAGCTTTCTTT,CASGERNTEAFF